This T cell receptor beta chain was documented in a study of blood T cell repertoires in COVID-19. Study details: Samples taken during acute and convalescent COVID-19 were collected in the United States, Italy and Spain. Sources were T cells, B-cell-depleted T cells, or PBMCs; the material itself was cDNA or gDNA.

Germline V gives CDR1 SGHAT, CDR2 FQNNGV. The CDR3 sequence is 15 residues long. The junction had 7 bases not matched to a gene; V was cut back by 5 bases and J by 1 base. Original analysis: Cell counts per sample came from amplifying reference gene primers. Libraries were prepared by immunoSEQ multiplex PCR; TCRdb keeps only in-frame clonotypes and omits some of them. The DNA gave D and trimming, while V, J and clone size come from that table. Among about 120,000 clones, about 86% were seen once, and the ten largest hold roughly 2.1%. In its sample, this clone was seen once. This chain uses TRBV11-2 with TRBJ1-1; TRBD1 aligns across 7 bases. The sample was peripheral blood. This receptor was identified in a woman between 45 and 65 years old with acute or convalescent COVID-19. This chain's CDR3 is CASSTRGQKNTEAFF. The DNA of the CDR3 is TGTGCCAGCAGCACTAGGGGACAGAAGAACACTGAAGCTTTCTTT.